This T cell receptor beta chain was identified during a study of CD8 T cells in Susac syndrome. The CDR3 loop spans 15 amino acids. Germline V gives CDR1 SGHTA, CDR2 FQGTGA. V was cut by 9 bases and J by 0 bases, with 17 bases left in between. RNA in amounts of roughly 0.5 to 1 ug was reverse transcribed with random hexamers. TCRdb used MiXCR to reprocess the immunoSEQ multiplex PCR reads, holding one entry per CDR3 protein. This sample yields approximately 130,000 distinct CDR3 sequences, of which around 91% are seen a single time; approximately 0.24% belongs to the top ten. FACS was used to enrich TEMRA cells, whereas the CD8+ and CD4+ T cells were obtained by negative isolation.

The genes are TRBV7-3 and TRBJ1-2; D is ambiguous. This clonotype was sampled from a human donor with multiple sclerosis. Sequenced sample: CD8+ T cells from PBMCs. The CDR3 spells CASKRGSPPNYGYTF. CDR3 in DNA: TGTGCCAGTAAGAGAGGATCCCCACCTAACTATGGCTACACCTTC.